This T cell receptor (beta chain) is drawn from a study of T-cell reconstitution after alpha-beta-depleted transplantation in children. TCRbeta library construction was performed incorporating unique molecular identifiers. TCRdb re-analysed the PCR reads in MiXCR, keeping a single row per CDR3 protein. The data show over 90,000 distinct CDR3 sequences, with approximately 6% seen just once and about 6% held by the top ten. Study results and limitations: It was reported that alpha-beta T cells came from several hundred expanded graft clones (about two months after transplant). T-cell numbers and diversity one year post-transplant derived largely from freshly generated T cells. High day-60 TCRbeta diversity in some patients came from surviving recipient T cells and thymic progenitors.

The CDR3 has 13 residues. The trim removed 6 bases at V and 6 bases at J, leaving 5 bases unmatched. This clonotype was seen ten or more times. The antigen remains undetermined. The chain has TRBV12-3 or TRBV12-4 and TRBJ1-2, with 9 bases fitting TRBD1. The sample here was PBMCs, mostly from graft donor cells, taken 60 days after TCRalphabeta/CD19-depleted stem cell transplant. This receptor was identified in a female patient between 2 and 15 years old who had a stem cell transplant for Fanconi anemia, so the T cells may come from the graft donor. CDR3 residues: CASRLTGGDGYTF. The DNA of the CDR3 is TGTGCCAGCAGACTGACAGGGGGGGATGGCTACACCTTC.